This T cell receptor (beta chain) emerged from a study of beta chain features in type 1 diabetes. Study-level information: No age, gender or cell yield differences were seen between patients and healthy donors. The study, taken as a whole, reports: When cDNA is sequenced, cells with high TCR expression could be over-represented. VDJ junctions in type 1 diabetes patients carried more deletions and fewer insertions. Type 1 diabetes patients had TCRB CDR3s that were shorter (moderately but significantly so) in all four CD4+ subsets.

CD4+ naive, central memory, regulatory and stem cell-like memory subsets were isolated by sorting on CD45RO/CCR7/CD25/CD127/CD95/CD27. Expressed TCRB transcripts were sequenced because the entire RNA isolate underwent reverse transcription. TCRdb keeps only in-frame clones here, not all; method: immunoSEQ multiplex PCR. The sample holds about 370,000 clones; about 10% are singletons and the top ten take less than 0.65%. This clone was picked up a small number of times. The antigen is undetermined. Germline lookup yields CDR1 LGHNA and CDR2 YSLEER. Germline trimming cut 4 bases from V and 0 bases from J; bases unmatched to any gene: 16. The CDR3 extends over 20 amino acids.

Sequenced sample: central memory CD4+ T cells from blood. This sequence was found in a man aged 30 to 39 with type 1 diabetes. The V and J genes are TRBV4-3 and TRBJ2-1; the match to TRBD1 covers 9 bases. The CDR3 reads CASSPSGTGLSLGSYNEQFF. The CDR3 DNA follows: TGCGCCAGCAGCCCCTCCGGGACAGGGTTAAGTTTAGGCTCCTACAATGAGCAGTTCTTC.